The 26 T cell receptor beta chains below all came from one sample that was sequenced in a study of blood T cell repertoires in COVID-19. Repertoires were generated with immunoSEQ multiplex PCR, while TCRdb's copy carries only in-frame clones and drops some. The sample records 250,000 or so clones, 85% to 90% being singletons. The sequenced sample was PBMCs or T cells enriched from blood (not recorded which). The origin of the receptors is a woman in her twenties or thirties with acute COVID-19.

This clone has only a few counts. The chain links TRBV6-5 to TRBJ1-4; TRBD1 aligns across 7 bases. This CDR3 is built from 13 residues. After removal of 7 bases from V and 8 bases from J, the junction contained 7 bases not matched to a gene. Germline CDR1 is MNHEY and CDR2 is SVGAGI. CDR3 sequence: CASNTGTVEKLFF. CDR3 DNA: TGTGCCAGCAACACCGGGACAGTGGAAAAACTGTTTTTT.

The CDR3, as DNA: TGTGCCAGCAGCCCCCTGGCGGGGGCCTCCTACGAGCAGTACTTC. It specifies CASSPLAGASYEQYF. The rearrangement joins TRBV28 to TRBJ2-7, with a weak D call TRBD2 (7 bases). V was clipped by 6 bases and J by 0 bases, with 15 bases between them. Germline lookup yields CDR1 MDHEN and CDR2 SYDVKM. This CDR3 comprises 15 residues.

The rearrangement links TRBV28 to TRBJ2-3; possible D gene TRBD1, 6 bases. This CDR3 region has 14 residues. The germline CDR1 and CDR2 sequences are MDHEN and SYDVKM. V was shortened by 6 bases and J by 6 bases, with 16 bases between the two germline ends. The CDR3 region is CASSPGTPTDTQYF. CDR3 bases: TGTGCCAGCAGCCCCGGGACACCAACGGATACGCAGTATTTT.

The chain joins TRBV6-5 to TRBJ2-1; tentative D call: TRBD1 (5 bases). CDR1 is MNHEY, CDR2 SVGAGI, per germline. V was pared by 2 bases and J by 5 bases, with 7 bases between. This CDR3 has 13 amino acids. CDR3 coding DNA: TGTGCCAGCAGTTACGGACATCACAATGAGCAGTTCTTC. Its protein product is CASSYGHHNEQFF.

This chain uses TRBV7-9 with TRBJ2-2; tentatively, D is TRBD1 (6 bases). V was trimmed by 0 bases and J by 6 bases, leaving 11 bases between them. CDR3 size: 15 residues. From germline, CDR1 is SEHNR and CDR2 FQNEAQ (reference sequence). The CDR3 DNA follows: TGTGCCAGCAGCTTAGCACAGGGTAACGCCGGGGAGCTGTTTTTT. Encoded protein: CASSLAQGNAGELFF.

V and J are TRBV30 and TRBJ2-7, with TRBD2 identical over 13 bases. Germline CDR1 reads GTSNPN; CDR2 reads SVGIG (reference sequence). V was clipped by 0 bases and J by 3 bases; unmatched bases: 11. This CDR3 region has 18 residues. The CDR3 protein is CAWSVNGTSGTQCYEQYF. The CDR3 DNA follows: TGTGCCTGGAGTGTAAATGGGACTAGCGGGACCCAATGCTACGAGCAGTACTTC.

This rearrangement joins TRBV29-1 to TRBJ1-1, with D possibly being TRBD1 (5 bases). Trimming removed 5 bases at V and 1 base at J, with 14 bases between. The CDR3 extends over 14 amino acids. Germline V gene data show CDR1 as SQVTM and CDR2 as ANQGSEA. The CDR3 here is CSVPNWGENTEAFF. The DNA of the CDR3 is TGCAGCGTTCCTAATTGGGGGGAGAACACTGAAGCTTTCTTT.

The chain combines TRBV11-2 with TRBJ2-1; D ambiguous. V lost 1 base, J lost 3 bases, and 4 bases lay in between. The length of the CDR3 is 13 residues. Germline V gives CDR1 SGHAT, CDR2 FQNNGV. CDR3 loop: CASSLALYNEQFF. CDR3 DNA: TGTGCCAGCAGCTTAGCCCTCTACAATGAGCAGTTCTTC.

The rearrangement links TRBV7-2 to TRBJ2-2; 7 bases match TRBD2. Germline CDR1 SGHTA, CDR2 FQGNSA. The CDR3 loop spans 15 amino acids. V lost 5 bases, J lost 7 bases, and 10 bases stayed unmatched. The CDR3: CASSLRGETGGELFF. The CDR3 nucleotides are TGTGCCAGCAGCCTTCGGGGGGAGACGGGCGGGGAGCTGTTTTTT.

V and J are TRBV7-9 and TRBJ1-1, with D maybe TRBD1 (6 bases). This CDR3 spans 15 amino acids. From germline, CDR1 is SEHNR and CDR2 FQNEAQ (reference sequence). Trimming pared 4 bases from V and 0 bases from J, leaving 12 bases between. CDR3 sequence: CASSSQGTMNTEAFF. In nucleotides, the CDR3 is TGTGCCAGCAGCTCCCAGGGGACCATGAACACTGAAGCTTTCTTT.

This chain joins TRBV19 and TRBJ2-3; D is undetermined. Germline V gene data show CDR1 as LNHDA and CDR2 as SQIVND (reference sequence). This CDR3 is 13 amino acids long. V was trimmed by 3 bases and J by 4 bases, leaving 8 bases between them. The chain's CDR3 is CASSIFSSDTQYF. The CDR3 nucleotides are TGTGCCAGTAGTATTTTTTCATCAGATACGCAGTATTTT.

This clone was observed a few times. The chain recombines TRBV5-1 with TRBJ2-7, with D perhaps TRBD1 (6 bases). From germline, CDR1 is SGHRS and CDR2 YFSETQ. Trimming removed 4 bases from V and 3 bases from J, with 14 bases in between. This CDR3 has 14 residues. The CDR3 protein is CASSVGSGVYEQYF. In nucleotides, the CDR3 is TGCGCCAGCAGCGTCGGGTCAGGGGTCTACGAGCAGTACTTC.

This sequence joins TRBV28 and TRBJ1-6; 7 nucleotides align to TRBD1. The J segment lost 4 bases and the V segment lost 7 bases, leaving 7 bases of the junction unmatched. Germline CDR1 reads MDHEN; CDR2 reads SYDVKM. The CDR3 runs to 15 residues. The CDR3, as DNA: TGTGCCAGCACCAGACAGGGAAATTATAATTCACCCCTCCACTTT. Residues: CASTRQGNYNSPLHF. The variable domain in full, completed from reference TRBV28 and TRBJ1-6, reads DVKVTQSSRYLVKRTGEKVFLECVQDMDHENMFWYRQDPGLGLRLIYFSYDVKMKEKGDIPEGYSVSREKKERFSLILESASTNQTSMYLCASTRQGNYNSPLHFGNGTRLTVT.

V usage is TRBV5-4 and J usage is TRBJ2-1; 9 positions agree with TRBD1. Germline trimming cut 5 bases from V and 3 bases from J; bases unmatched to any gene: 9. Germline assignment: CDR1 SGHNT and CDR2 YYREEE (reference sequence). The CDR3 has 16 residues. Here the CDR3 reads CASSSGTGTYYNEQFF. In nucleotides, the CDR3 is TGTGCCAGCAGTTCCGGGACAGGGACTTACTACAATGAGCAGTTCTTC.

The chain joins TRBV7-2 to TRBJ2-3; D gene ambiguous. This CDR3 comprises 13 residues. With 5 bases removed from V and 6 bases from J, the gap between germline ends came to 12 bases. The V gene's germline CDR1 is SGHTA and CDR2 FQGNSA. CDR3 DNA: TGTGCCAGCAGCCCGTTTAGAGTCGATACGCAGTATTTT. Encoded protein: CASSPFRVDTQYF.

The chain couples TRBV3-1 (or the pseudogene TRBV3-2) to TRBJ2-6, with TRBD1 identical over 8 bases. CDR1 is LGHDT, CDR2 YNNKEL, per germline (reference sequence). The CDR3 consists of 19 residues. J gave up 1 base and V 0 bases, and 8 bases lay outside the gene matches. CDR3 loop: CASSQDRDRGLSGANVLTF. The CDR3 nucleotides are TGTGCCAGCAGCCAAGACAGAGACAGGGGATTGTCTGGGGCCAACGTCCTGACTTTC.

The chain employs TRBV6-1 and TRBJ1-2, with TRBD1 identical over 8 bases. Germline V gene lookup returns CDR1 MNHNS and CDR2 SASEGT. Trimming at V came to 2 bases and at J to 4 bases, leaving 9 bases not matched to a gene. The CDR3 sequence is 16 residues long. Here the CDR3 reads CASSEMEDREIYGYTF. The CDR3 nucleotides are TGTGCCAGCAGTGAAATGGAGGACAGGGAGATCTATGGCTACACCTTC.

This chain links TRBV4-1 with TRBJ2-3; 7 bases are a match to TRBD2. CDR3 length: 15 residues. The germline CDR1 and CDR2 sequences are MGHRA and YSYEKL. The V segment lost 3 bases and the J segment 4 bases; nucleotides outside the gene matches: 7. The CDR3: CASSQAREGPDTQYF. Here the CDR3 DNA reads TGCGCCAGCAGCCAGGCGAGGGAGGGCCCAGATACGCAGTATTTT.

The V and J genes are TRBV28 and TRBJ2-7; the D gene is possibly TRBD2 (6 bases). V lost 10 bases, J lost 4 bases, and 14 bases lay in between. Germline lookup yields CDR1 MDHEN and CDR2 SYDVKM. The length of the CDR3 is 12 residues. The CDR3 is CATEIGGYEQYF. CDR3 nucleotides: TGTGCCACCGAAATCGGAGGGTACGAGCAGTACTTC.

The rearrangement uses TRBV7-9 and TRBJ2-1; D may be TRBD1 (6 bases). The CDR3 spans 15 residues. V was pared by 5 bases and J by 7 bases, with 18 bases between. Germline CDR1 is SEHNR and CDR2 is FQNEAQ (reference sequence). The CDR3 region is CASSTRDQGTNEQFF. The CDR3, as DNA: TGTGCCAGCAGCACCAGGGACCAGGGGACAAATGAGCAGTTCTTC. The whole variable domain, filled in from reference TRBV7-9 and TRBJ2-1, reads DTGVSQNPRHKITKRGQNVTFRCDPISEHNRLYWYRQTLGQGPEFLTYFQNEAQLEKSRLLSDRFSAERPKGSFSTLEIQRTEQGDSAMYLCASSTRDQGTNEQFFGPGTRLTVL.

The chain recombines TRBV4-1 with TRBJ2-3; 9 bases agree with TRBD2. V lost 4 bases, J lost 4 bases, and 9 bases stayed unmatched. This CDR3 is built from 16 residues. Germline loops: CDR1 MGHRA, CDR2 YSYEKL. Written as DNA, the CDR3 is TGCGCCAGCAGCCGAGATAGTAGCGGGAGCCCAGATACGCAGTATTTT. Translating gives CASSRDSSGSPDTQYF.

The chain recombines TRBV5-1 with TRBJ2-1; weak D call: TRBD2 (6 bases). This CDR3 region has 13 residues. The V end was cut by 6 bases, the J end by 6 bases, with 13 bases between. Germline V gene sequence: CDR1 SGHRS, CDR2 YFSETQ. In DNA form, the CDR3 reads TGCGCCAGCAACCCGGAGGGCGCCAATGAGCAGTTCTTC. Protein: CASNPEGANEQFF.

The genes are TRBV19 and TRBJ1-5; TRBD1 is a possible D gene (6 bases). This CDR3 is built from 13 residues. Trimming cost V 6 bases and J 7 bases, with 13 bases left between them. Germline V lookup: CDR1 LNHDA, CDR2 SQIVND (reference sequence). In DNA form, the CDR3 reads TGTGCCAGTAGCATAAAACAGGGACAGCCCCAGCATTTT. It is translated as CASSIKQGQPQHF.

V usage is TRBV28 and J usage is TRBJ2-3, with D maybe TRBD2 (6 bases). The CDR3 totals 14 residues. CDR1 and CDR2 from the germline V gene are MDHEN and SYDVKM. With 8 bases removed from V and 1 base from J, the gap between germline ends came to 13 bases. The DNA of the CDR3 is TGTGCCAGCCGGGGCGGGGAACGCACAGATACGCAGTATTTT. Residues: CASRGGERTDTQYF.

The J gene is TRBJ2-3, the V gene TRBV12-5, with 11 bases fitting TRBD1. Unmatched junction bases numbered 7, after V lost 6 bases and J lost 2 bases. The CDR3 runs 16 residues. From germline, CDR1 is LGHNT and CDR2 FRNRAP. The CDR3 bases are TGTGCTAGTGGATCCGGGACAGGGGGGATCACAGATACGCAGTATTTT. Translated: CASGSGTGGITDTQYF. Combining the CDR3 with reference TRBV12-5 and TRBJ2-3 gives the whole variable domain DARVTQTPRHKVTEMGQEVTMRCQPILGHNTVFWYRQTMMQGLELLAYFRNRAPLDDSGMPKDRFSAEMPDATLATLKIQPSEPRDSAVYFCASGSGTGGITDTQYFGPGTRLTVL.

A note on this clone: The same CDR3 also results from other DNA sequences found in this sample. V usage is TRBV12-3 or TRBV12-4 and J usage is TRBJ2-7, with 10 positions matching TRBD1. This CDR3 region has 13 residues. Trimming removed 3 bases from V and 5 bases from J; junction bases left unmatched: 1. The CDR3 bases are TGTGCCAGCAGTTTGGGGACAGGGGACGAGCAGTACTTC. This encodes CASSLGTGDEQYF.